This entry is about one TCR beta chain. This CDR3 has 17 amino acids. With V trimmed by 1 base and J by 7 bases, 10 bases remained unmatched. CDR1 SGHNT and CDR2 YENEEA come from the germline V gene. This record belongs to a study of preoperative IRX-2 immunotherapy in early breast cancer. Stated treatment: preoperative locoregional IRX-2 cytokine immunotherapy. Patients received preoperative, locoregional IRX-2 cytokine immunotherapy in a phase Ib study. Generated by immunoSEQ multiplex PCR, the TCRdb table keeps only in-frame clones and is missing some. The sample has around 95,000 clones; roughly 90% are singletons.

This sample comprised tumor tissue, obtained after IRX-2 immunotherapy. The clonotype comes from a human donor with breast cancer. V is TRBV11-3 and J is TRBJ1-2; TRBD1 matches 12 bases. The CDR3, as DNA: TGTGCCAGCAGCTTAGGGGGACAGGGGGCAAGCATCGCTGGCTACACCTTC. Its translation: CASSLGGQGASIAGYTF.